Presented here are 7 T cell receptor beta chains from one specimen sequenced in a study of T cell changes during pregnancy in multiple sclerosis. Sequenced by immunoSEQ multiplex PCR; TCRdb stores in-frame clones only, minus some. Of 100,000 or so clones listed, roughly 93% were seen once; the top ten hold roughly 4.5%. Specimen: peripheral blood, collected in the first trimester of pregnancy. Receptor source: a female donor with multiple sclerosis, enrolled in a pregnancy study.

The chain combines TRBV7-9 with TRBJ2-1; 7 positions agree with TRBD1. CDR3 length equals 15 residues. Germline V gene sequence: CDR1 SEHNR, CDR2 FQNEAQ (reference sequence). The junction had 8 bases not matched to a gene; V was cut back by 5 bases and J by 4 bases. CDR3 sequence: CASSATGPGYNEQFF. In DNA, the CDR3 is TGTGCCAGCAGCGCGACAGGGCCCGGGTACAATGAGCAGTTCTTC.

J is TRBJ2-7 and V is TRBV29-1, with TRBD1 identical over 10 bases. The CDR3 has 12 amino acids. Germline CDR1 and CDR2: SQVTM and ANQGSEA. V was pared by 4 bases and J by 3 bases, with 0 bases of the junction left unmatched. The CDR3 coding sequence is TGCAGCGTTGGGGACAGGGGCTACGAGCAGTACTTC. Translation gives CSVGDRGYEQYF.

This chain uses TRBV6-1 with TRBJ1-5; D unresolved. The V and J ends lost 2 bases and 6 bases respectively, with 8 bases between them. Looked up from germline, CDR1 is MNHNS and CDR2 is SASEGT. The CDR3 extends over 13 amino acids. CDR3 residues: CASSESWSQPQHF. The CDR3 bases are TGTGCCAGCAGTGAAAGTTGGAGTCAGCCCCAGCATTTT.

The rearrangement uses TRBV4-1 and TRBJ2-3, with D tentatively TRBD1 (6 bases). The CDR3 sequence is 14 residues long. Deletions cut 3 bases from V and 1 base from J, with 8 bases between. The V gene's germline CDR1 is MGHRA and CDR2 YSYEKL. CDR3 nucleotides: TGCGCCAGCAGCCAGGACAGCCGCACAGATACGCAGTATTTT. It is translated as CASSQDSRTDTQYF.

The CDR3 region is CASSTIPGQRNATNEKLFF. The CDR3 bases are TGTGCCAGCAGTACCATTCCGGGACAGAGAAATGCAACTAATGAAAAACTGTTTTTT. This chain uses TRBV5-4 with TRBJ1-4, with 7 bases lining up with TRBD1. This CDR3 is built from 19 residues. The ends lost 5 bases at V and 0 bases at J; junction bases unmatched: 16. Germline CDR1 is SGHNT and CDR2 is YYREEE (reference sequence).

This clone was seen only once. The rearrangement uses TRBV9 and TRBJ2-7; 7 bases match TRBD1. J gave up 1 base and V 4 bases, and 5 bases lay outside the gene matches. In germline, CDR1 is SGDLS, CDR2 YYNGEE. The length of the CDR3 is 14 residues. This CDR3 reads CASSPRQGSYEQYF. The CDR3 DNA reads TGTGCCAGCAGCCCACGACAGGGATCCTACGAGCAGTACTTC.

The chain links TRBV6-5 to TRBJ1-2; D might be TRBD1 (5 bases). Trimming stripped 8 bases from V and 4 bases from J, with 20 bases between. In germline, CDR1 is MNHEY, CDR2 SVGAGI. The CDR3 is made up of 15 amino acids. CDR3 sequence reads: CASGGEEQASYGYTF. CDR3 in DNA: TGTGCCAGCGGTGGGGAGGAACAGGCATCCTATGGCTACACCTTC.